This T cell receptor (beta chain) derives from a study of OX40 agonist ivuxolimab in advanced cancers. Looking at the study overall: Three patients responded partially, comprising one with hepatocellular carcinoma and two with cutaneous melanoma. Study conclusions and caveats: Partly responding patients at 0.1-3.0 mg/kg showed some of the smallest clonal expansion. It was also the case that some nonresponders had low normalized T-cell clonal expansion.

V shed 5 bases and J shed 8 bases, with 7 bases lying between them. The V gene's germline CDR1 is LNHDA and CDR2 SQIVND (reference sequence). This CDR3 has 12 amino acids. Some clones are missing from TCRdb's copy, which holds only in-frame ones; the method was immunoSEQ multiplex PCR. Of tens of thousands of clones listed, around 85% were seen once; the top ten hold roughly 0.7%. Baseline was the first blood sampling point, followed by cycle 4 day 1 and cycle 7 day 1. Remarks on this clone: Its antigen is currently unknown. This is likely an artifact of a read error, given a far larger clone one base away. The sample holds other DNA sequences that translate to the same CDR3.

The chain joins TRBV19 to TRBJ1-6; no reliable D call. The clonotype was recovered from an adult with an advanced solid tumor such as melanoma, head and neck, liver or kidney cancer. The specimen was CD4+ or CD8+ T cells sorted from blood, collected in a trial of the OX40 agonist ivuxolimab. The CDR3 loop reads CASSGQDSPLHF. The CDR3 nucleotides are TGTGCCAGTAGTGGGCAGGATTCACCCCTCCACTTT.